Below, one TCR beta chain is given with its context. TCRdb independently ran MiXCR on the 5' RACE reads; one entry per CDR3 protein. This sample yields 250,000 to 400,000 distinct CDR3 sequences, of which more than 9% are seen a single time; roughly 9.2% belongs to the top ten. The CDR3 sequence is 13 residues long. From germline, CDR1 is LGHDT and CDR2 YNNKEL (reference sequence). Trimming removed 8 bases from V and 0 bases from J, with 7 bases in between. This record belongs to a study of CD8 T cells in ankylosing spondylitis. The sample consisted of blood, either unsorted or a sorted T cell fraction (not recorded which). V is TRBV3-1 and J is TRBJ2-2, with D perhaps matching TRBD1 (5 bases). The clonotype was recovered from a female donor with ankylosing spondylitis or in good health (not recorded which). The CDR3, as DNA: TGTGCCAGCGACAGTGCGAACACCGGGGAGCTGTTTTTT. The encoded protein is CASDSANTGELFF.